The 31 T cell receptor beta chains reported below all come from one sample, sequenced in a study of post-analysis software for immune sequencing data. Study-wide results and limits: Five or six TRBV segments, TRBV5-6, TRBV5-1 and TRBV20-1 among them, were found more frequent in patients than controls.

No antigen has been assigned to these receptors. TCR beta cDNA libraries included unique molecular identifiers. MiXCR, run by TCRdb on the PCR reads, gives a single entry per CDR3 protein. The sample lists 700,000 to 800,000 distinct CDR3 sequences; 30% were seen once. The sequencing input was blood. These receptors were taken from a girl aged 10 to 17 with multiple sclerosis.

The chain couples TRBV6-5 to TRBJ1-1; tentative D call: TRBD1 (6 bases). The V end was cut by 2 bases, the J end by 7 bases, with 11 bases between. The CDR3 totals 13 residues. CDR1 is MNHEY, CDR2 SVGAGI, per germline. The CDR3, as DNA: TGTGCCAGCAGTTACACCAACAGGGATGAAGCTTTCTTT. Translated: CASSYTNRDEAFF.

The table lists this clonotype with a few counts. CDR3 nucleotides: TGCAGTGCTAGCCAACTCGTGGCGGGGACACTGGAGACCCAGTACTTC. This gives the protein CSASQLVAGTLETQYF. The chain joins TRBV20-1 to TRBJ2-5; either TRBD1 or TRBD2 may supply D (6 bases each). Trimming removed 3 bases from V and 5 bases from J, with 22 bases in between. From germline, CDR1 is DFQATT and CDR2 SNEGSKA (reference sequence). The CDR3 is 16 amino acids.

The rearrangement uses TRBV9 and TRBJ2-1; either TRBD1 or TRBD2 may fit D (5 bases each). The CDR3 has 13 amino acids. The germline CDR1 and CDR2 sequences are SGDLS and YYNGEE. Trimming pared 3 bases from V and 5 bases from J, leaving 9 bases between. The DNA of the CDR3 is TGTGCCAGCAGCGGAGGGGCGCACAATGAGCAGTTCTTC. Its translation is CASSGGAHNEQFF.

The rearrangement uses TRBV7-2 and TRBJ2-3; tentative D call: TRBD1 (6 bases). Germline loops: CDR1 SGHTA, CDR2 FQGNSA. The length of the CDR3 is 16 residues. V was clipped by 6 bases and J by 4 bases, with 20 bases between them. CDR3 amino acids: CASSSIVAGAPDTQYF. CDR3 nucleotide sequence: TGTGCCAGCAGTTCAATAGTGGCAGGGGCCCCAGATACGCAGTATTTT.

The chain has TRBV7-2 and TRBJ2-7, with 8 bases fitting TRBD2. The better agreement between TRBJ2-5 and the DNA end casts doubt on the J call. Germline CDR1 reads SGHTA; CDR2 reads FQGNSA. CDR3 length: 15 residues. CDR3: CASTPRAGVRETQYF. CDR3 DNA sequence: TGTGCCAGCACCCCACGAGCGGGGGTGAGGGAGACCCAGTACTTC.

This sequence joins TRBV28 and TRBJ2-5; D call uncertain. Matching the DNA end better, TRBJ2-7 makes the J call doubtful. The CDR3 sequence is 13 residues long. Germline V gene sequence: CDR1 MDHEN, CDR2 SYDVKM. The CDR3 nucleotides are TGTGCCAGCAGTGTCGTGGGCGGTTACGAGCAGTACTTC. Translation: CASSVVGGYEQYF.

Regarding this clonotype: It may be a read error: a sequence one base away is much more abundant. This rearrangement joins TRBV7-2 to TRBJ2-3, with D possibly being TRBD2 (5 bases). Germline V gives CDR1 SGHTA, CDR2 FQGNSA. CDR3 size: 12 residues. CDR3 protein: CAGSLALGTQYF. The CDR3, as DNA: TGTGCCGGCAGCTTAGCGCTCGGTACGCAGTATTTT.

The chain combines TRBV10-3 with TRBJ2-2; D unclear. V was pared by 5 bases and J by 4 bases, with 8 bases between. From germline, CDR1 is ENHRY and CDR2 SYGVKD. This CDR3 comprises 13 residues. CDR3 residues: CAISFRSTGELFF. Here the CDR3 DNA reads TGTGCCATCAGTTTCAGGTCCACCGGGGAGCTGTTTTTT.

This clonotype was seen a single time. A read error is possible here, since a much larger clone lies one base away. The genes are TRBV7-9 and TRBJ2-3; a weak D match, TRBD2 (5 bases). The CDR3 is made up of 11 amino acids. The germline V gene encodes CDR1 SEHNR and CDR2 FQNEAQ (reference sequence). The CDR3 bases are TGTGTCAGCAGGCGGGCAGATACGCAGTATTTT. Encoded protein: CVSRRADTQYF.

Points on this clonotype: This could be a read error, since a much larger clone is one nucleotide away. CDR3 sequence: CASSLEGVGGYTF. The CDR3 region has the DNA TGCGCCAGCAGCTTGGAAGGGGTCGGAGGCTACACCTTC. The chain employs TRBV5-1 and TRBJ1-2; D perhaps matches TRBD1 (5 bases). CDR3 length: 13 amino acids. The germline V gene has CDR1 SGHRS and CDR2 YFSETQ. Trimming took off 0 bases at V and 8 bases at J, with 11 bases between the two ends.

In its sample, this clonotype was seen a few times. The CDR3 reads CASSPLRGERYNSPLHF. Written as DNA, the CDR3 is TGTGCCAGCAGCCCGCTAAGGGGGGAACGCTATAATTCACCCCTCCACTTT. This sequence joins TRBV3-1 and TRBJ1-6, with D tentatively TRBD1 (6 bases). Germline V CDR1 and CDR2: LGHDT, YNNKEL (reference sequence). Trimming shortened V by 4 bases and J by 3 bases, and 16 bases separated the two germline ends. The CDR3 covers 17 residues.

This clonotype showed up just a few times. The chain combines TRBV20-1 with TRBJ2-3; D is unclear. V lost 3 bases, J lost 6 bases, and 10 bases lay in between. In germline, CDR1 is DFQATT, CDR2 SNEGSKA (reference sequence). This CDR3 spans 12 amino acids. This chain's CDR3 is CSASQPWDTQYF. CDR3 DNA sequence: TGCAGTGCTAGCCAGCCGTGGGATACGCAGTATTTT.

This clonotype has a handful of counts. The gene calls are TRBV29-1 and TRBJ2-7, with D hard to call. V shed 7 bases and J shed 0 bases, with 16 bases lying between them. Germline V gives CDR1 SQVTM, CDR2 ANQGSEA. This CDR3 region has 14 residues. This CDR3 is CSAGLRQTSYEQYF. The CDR3 coding sequence is TGCAGCGCTGGGCTACGGCAGACCTCCTACGAGCAGTACTTC.

This clonotype was recorded many times. This sequence joins TRBV7-9 and TRBJ2-7, with D possibly matching TRBD2 (5 bases). V shed 5 bases and J shed 4 bases, with 15 bases lying between them. Germline values: CDR1 SEHNR, CDR2 FQNEAQ (reference sequence). The CDR3 spans 14 residues. Here the CDR3 DNA reads TGTGCCAGCAGCCCCGCGGGCGGGCGTTACGAGCAGTACTTC. Its translation is CASSPAGGRYEQYF.

J is TRBJ2-1 and V is TRBV20-1, with no clear D. Germline CDR1 DFQATT, CDR2 SNEGSKA (reference sequence). This CDR3 is built from 12 residues. Trimming cost V 3 bases and J 5 bases, with 8 bases left between them. The CDR3 spells CSASAGDNEQFF. Here the CDR3 DNA reads TGCAGTGCTAGCGCTGGGGACAATGAGCAGTTCTTC.

The chain employs TRBV28 and TRBJ2-5; D is possibly TRBD1 or TRBD2 (5 bases each). Germline lookup yields CDR1 MDHEN and CDR2 SYDVKM. The CDR3 consists of 16 residues. Trimming took 5 bases from V and 2 from J, leaving 18 bases between them. The CDR3 bases are TGTGCCAGCAGTCCCCCGGGGCGTAGGGCGCAAGAGACCCAGTACTTC. It yields the protein CASSPPGRRAQETQYF.

This clonotype was found many times. CDR3 sequence reads: CASSPGNSPLHF. The CDR3, as DNA: TGTGCCAGCTCACCGGGGAATTCACCCCTCCACTTT. The chain has TRBV18 and TRBJ1-6; D uncertain. The CDR3 is 12 amino acids. Germline-derived CDR1 and CDR2 are KGHSH and LQKENI. The V end lost 3 bases, the J end lost 7 bases, and 4 bases lay between the germline ends.

The chain links TRBV10-3 to TRBJ2-5; D is undetermined. The germline CDR1 and CDR2 sequences are ENHRY and SYGVKD. V was pared by 3 bases and J by 1 base, with 12 bases between. The CDR3 spans 15 residues. CDR3: CAISDRDKSQETQYF. In nucleotides, the CDR3 is TGTGCCATCAGTGATCGTGACAAGAGCCAAGAGACCCAGTACTTC.

This clonotype was recorded a few times. J is TRBJ2-7 and V is TRBV20-1, with 11 bases aligning to TRBD2. The CDR3 runs to 15 residues. V lost 6 bases, J lost 2 bases, and 9 bases stayed unmatched. Germline V gene sequence: CDR1 DFQATT, CDR2 SNEGSKA (reference sequence). DNA of the CDR3: TGCAGTGCCATTCCGGGACTAGCGGTACCCTACGAGCAGTACTTC. It yields the protein CSAIPGLAVPYEQYF.

The V call is TRBV4-3, the J call TRBJ1-1; 8 positions agree with TRBD1. The J segment lost 4 bases and the V segment lost 3 bases, leaving 7 bases of the junction unmatched. Germline values: CDR1 LGHNA, CDR2 YSLEER. This CDR3 comprises 15 residues. The CDR3 DNA is TGCGCCAGCAGCCAGGATGGACAGGGTGGCACTGAAGCTTTCTTT. Its translation: CASSQDGQGGTEAFF.

The chain has TRBV6-2 or TRBV6-3 and TRBJ1-1, with D perhaps matching TRBD1 (5 bases). Trimming removed 4 bases from V and 0 bases from J, with 9 bases in between. This CDR3 region has 14 residues. The germline CDR1 and CDR2 sequences are MNHEY and SVGEGT. The CDR3 spells CASSSTDLNTEAFF. The CDR3 bases are TGTGCCAGCAGTTCGACAGATCTGAACACTGAAGCTTTCTTT.

Ten or more counts support this clonotype. The chain joins TRBV29-1 to TRBJ2-7, with a weak D call TRBD2 (6 bases). Germline V gene lookup returns CDR1 SQVTM and CDR2 ANQGSEA. The CDR3 is made up of 14 amino acids. Trimming shortened V by 3 bases and J by 4 bases, and 16 bases separated the two germline ends. CDR3 coding DNA: TGCAGCGTTGATTCATCCGGGAGCAGTTACGAGCAGTACTTC. Translating gives CSVDSSGSSYEQYF.

The chain combines TRBV5-1 with TRBJ2-7; 10 bases map to TRBD1. The DNA matches TRBJ2-5 better at its end, which makes the J call doubtful. Germline V CDR1 and CDR2: SGHRS, YFSETQ. The CDR3 is made up of 17 amino acids. The CDR3 region has the DNA TGCGCCAGCAGCTCAAGGGCGCGACAGGGGGCAGGGGAGACCCAGTACTTC. Translation gives CASSSRARQGAGETQYF.

The chain combines TRBV6-1 with TRBJ2-4; no firm D call. Trimming cost V 4 bases and J 8 bases, with 12 bases left between them. The CDR3 has 13 amino acids. In germline, CDR1 is MNHNS, CDR2 SASEGT. The CDR3 sequence: CASSVGRGDIQYF. The CDR3 coding sequence is TGTGCCAGCAGTGTGGGCAGAGGAGACATTCAGTACTTC.

This clonotype was found once. J is TRBJ2-5 and V is TRBV20-1, with a weak D call TRBD1 (6 bases). CDR3 length: 14 residues. V was cut by 4 bases and J by 2 bases, with 14 bases left in between. The germline gives CDR1 DFQATT, CDR2 SNEGSKA (reference sequence). This CDR3 is CSATSLDSQETQYF. The CDR3 bases are TGCAGTGCTACCAGCCTGGACAGTCAAGAGACCCAGTACTTC.

The rearrangement uses TRBV29-1 and TRBJ1-5; TRBD1 aligns across 8 bases. The CDR3 runs 16 residues. The V gene end was trimmed by 7 bases and the J gene end by 5 bases; junction bases not matched to a gene: 16. From germline, CDR1 is SQVTM and CDR2 ANQGSEA. CDR3 amino acids: CSAELHGQGTDQPQHF. For the CDR3, the DNA is TGCAGCGCCGAGTTACACGGACAGGGTACCGATCAGCCCCAGCATTTT.

This clonotype was detected only a few times. The rearrangement joins TRBV20-1 to TRBJ2-1; D not resolved. This CDR3 is built from 10 residues. Germline CDR1 DFQATT, CDR2 SNEGSKA (reference sequence). V dropped 4 bases and J dropped 10 bases, with 8 bases sitting between them. CDR3 bases: TGCAGTGCTACAGCCCGAGAGCAGTTCTTC. This sequence encodes CSATAREQFF.

The chain carries TRBV14 and TRBJ2-2; 9 nucleotides agree with TRBD1. CDR3 length equals 14 residues. CDR1 is SGHDN, CDR2 FVKESK, per germline. Losses at the gene ends were 8 bases for V and 4 bases for J; bases not matched to a gene: 5. CDR3: CASGGQGSTGELFF. The CDR3 coding sequence is TGTGCCAGCGGTGGACAGGGGAGCACCGGGGAGCTGTTTTTT.

For the CDR3, the DNA is TGTGCCAGCAGTTTAAGGCTAGCGGGAATCCAAGAGACCCAGTACTTC. Its protein product is CASSLRLAGIQETQYF. The chain has TRBV28 and TRBJ2-5; 9 bases agree with TRBD2. The CDR3 is 16 residues long. Looked up from germline, CDR1 is MDHEN and CDR2 is SYDVKM. The V segment lost 2 bases and the J segment 1 base; nucleotides outside the gene matches: 5.

This clonotype occurred a few times. The chain joins TRBV20-1 to TRBJ2-4; D unclear. The CDR3 has 12 amino acids. The germline V gene has CDR1 DFQATT and CDR2 SNEGSKA (reference sequence). Trimming took off 3 bases at V and 2 bases at J, with 5 bases between the two ends. The CDR3, as DNA: TGCAGTGCTAGTGTGTCCAAAAACATTCAGTACTTC. Translation: CSASVSKNIQYF.

In its sample, this clonotype was seen a few times. The V and J genes are TRBV12-3 or TRBV12-4 and TRBJ1-2; D not resolved. This CDR3 is 12 amino acids long. Trimming pared 6 bases from V and 2 bases from J, leaving 7 bases between. CDR3 bases: TGTGCCAGCAGCCGAGAGAACTATGGCTACACCTTC. As protein: CASSRENYGYTF.